This T cell receptor beta chain was sequenced for a study of cytomegalovirus exposure and HLA in healthy donors. PCR primers comprised 60 Vbeta and 13 Jbeta primers. Measured with immunoSEQ multiplex PCR; TCRdb has only the in-frame clones, and not every one. The sample records tens of thousands of clones, roughly 60% being singletons. This CDR3 has 12 residues. The ends were cut back, 6 bases at V and 3 bases at J, with 8 bases in the middle. Germline V CDR1 and CDR2: SQVTM, ANQGSEA. The sample comprised PBMCs. The receptor comes from a boy aged 5-17 years in good health and CMV-seropositive. This rearrangement joins TRBV29-1 to TRBJ1-4; a possible D gene is TRBD1 (5 bases). This CDR3 is CSVRGANEKLFF. The CDR3 DNA reads as TGCAGCGTCCGGGGGGCTAATGAAAAACTGTTTTTT.